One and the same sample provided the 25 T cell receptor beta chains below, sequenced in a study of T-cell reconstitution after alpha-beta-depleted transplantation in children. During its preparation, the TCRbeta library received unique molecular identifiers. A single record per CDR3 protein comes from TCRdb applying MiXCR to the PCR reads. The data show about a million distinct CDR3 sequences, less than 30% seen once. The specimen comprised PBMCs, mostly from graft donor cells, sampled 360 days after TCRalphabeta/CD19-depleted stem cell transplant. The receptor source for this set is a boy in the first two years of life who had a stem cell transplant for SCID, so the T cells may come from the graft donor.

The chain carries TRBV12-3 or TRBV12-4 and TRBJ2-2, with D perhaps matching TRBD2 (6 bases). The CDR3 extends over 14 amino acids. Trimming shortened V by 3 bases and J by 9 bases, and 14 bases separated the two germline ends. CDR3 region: CASSFGAGRRELFF. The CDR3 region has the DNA TGTGCCAGCAGTTTTGGGGCGGGGAGGCGGGAGCTGTTTTTT.

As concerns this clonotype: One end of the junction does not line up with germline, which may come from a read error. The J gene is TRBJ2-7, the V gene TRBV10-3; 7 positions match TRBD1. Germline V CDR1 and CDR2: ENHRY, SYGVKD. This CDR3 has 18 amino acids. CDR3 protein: CVISEGGLRGPLSYEQYF. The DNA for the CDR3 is TGTGTCATCAGTGAGGGCGGTTTAAGGGGGCCCCTCTCCTACGAGCAGTACTTC.

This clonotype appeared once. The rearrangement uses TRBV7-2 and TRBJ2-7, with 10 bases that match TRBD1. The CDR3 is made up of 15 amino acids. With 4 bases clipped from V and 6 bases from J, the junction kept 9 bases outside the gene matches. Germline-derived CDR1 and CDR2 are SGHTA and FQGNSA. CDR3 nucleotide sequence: TGTGCCAGCAGCTGGCCCAGACAGGGGGCCCTCGAGCAGTACTTC. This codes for CASSWPRQGALEQYF.

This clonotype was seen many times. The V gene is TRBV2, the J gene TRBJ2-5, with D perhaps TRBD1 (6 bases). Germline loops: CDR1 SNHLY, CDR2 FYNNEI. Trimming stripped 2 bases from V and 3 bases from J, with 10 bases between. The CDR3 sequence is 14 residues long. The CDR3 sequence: CASSESQGKETQYF. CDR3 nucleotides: TGTGCCAGCAGTGAATCCCAGGGGAAAGAGACCCAGTACTTC.

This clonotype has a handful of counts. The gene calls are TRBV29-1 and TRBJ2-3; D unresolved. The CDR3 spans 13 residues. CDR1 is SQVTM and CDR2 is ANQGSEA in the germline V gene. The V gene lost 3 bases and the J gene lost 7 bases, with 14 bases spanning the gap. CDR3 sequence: CSVESQVGYTQYF. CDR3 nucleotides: TGCAGCGTTGAGTCCCAGGTCGGTTATACGCAGTATTTT.

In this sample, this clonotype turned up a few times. The DNA for the CDR3 is TGCAGTGCTAGAGATCGGCTAGCGGGGGGGCCGTATACGCAGTATTTT. This gives the protein CSARDRLAGGPYTQYF. V gene TRBV20-1 combines with J gene TRBJ2-3; TRBD2 matches at 12 bases. This CDR3 is built from 16 residues. After removal of 0 bases from V and 7 bases from J, the junction contained 8 bases not matched to a gene. Per germline, CDR1 DFQATT and CDR2 SNEGSKA (reference sequence).

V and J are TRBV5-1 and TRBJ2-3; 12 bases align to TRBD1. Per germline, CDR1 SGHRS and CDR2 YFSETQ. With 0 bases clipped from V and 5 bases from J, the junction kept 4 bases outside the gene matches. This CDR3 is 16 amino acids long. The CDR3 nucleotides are TGCGCCAGCAGCTTGGTGGGACAGGGGGCGAGAGATACGCAGTATTTT. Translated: CASSLVGQGARDTQYF.

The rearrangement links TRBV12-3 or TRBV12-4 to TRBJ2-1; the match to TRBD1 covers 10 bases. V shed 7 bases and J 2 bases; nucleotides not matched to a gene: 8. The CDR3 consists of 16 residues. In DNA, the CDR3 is TGTGCCAGCACCCTCGGACAGGGGGTGGCCTACAATGAGCAGTTCTTC. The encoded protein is CASTLGQGVAYNEQFF.

The CDR3 nucleotides read TGTGCCACCAGTGATGGCGGGCTAGTTGATCTCCCTCAGCAGTACTTC. Translated: CATSDGGLVDLPQQYF. V usage is TRBV24-1 and J usage is TRBJ2-7, with D tentatively TRBD2 (5 bases). Germline lookup yields CDR1 KGHDR and CDR2 SFDVKD. The ends were cut back, 3 bases at V and 8 bases at J, with 22 bases in the middle. The CDR3 contains 16 residues.

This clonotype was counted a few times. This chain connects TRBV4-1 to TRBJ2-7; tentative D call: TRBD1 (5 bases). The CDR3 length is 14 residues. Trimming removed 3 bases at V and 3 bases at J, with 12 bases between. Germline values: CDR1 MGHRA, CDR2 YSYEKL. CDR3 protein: CASSQVGHIYEQYF. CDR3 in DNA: TGCGCCAGCAGCCAGGTAGGACACATCTACGAGCAGTACTTC.

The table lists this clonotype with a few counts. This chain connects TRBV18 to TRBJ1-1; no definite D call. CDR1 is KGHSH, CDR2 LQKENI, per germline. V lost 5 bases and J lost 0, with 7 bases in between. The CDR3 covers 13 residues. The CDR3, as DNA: TGTGCCAGCTCAGCGGCCGTGAACACTGAAGCTTTCTTT. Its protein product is CASSAAVNTEAFF.

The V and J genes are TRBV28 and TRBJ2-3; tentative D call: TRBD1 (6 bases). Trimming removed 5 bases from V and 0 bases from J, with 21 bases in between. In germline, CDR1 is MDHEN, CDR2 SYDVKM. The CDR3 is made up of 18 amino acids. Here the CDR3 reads CASSPWEQGLPSTDTQYF. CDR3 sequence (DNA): TGTGCCAGCAGTCCCTGGGAACAGGGTCTACCTAGCACAGATACGCAGTATTTT.

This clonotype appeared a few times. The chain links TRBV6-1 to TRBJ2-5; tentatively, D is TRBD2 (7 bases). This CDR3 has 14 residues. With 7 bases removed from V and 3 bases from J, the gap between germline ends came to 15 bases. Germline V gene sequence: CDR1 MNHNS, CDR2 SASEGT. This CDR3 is CASTKGGAEETQYF. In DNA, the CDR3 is TGTGCCAGCACCAAGGGGGGGGCCGAAGAGACCCAGTACTTC.

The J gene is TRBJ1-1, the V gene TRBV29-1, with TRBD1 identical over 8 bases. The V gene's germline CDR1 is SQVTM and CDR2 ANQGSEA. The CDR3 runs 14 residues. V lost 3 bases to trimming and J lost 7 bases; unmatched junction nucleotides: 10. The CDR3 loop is CSVEGRGRGNEAFF. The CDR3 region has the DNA TGCAGCGTTGAGGGCAGGGGGCGTGGGAATGAAGCTTTCTTT.

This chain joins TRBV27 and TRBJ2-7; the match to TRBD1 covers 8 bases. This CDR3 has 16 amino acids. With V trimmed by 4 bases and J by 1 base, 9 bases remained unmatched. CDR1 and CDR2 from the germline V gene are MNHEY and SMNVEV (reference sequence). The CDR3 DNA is TGTGCCAGCAGTTATGCGCCGGGACAGGAGTCCTACGAGCAGTACTTC. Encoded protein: CASSYAPGQESYEQYF.

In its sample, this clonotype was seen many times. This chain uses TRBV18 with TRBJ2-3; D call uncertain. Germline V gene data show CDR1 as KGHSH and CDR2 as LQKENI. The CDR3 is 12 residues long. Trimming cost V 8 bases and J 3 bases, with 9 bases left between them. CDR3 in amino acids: CASSPATDTQYF. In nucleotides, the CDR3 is TGTGCCAGCAGCCCTGCGACAGATACGCAGTATTTT.

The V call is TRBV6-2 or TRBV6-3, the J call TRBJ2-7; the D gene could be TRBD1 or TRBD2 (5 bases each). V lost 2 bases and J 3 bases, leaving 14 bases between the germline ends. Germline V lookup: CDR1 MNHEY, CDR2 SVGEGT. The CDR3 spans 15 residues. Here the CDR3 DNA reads TGTGCCAGCAGTTACGAGGGAGCCAGGGACTACGAGCAGTACTTC. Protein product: CASSYEGARDYEQYF.

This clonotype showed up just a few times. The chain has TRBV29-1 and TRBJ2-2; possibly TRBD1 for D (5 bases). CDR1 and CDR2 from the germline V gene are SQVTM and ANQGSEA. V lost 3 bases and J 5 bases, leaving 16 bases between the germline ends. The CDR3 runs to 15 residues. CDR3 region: CSVEVGQGSTGELFF. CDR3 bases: TGCAGCGTTGAGGTGGGGCAGGGATCGACCGGGGAGCTGTTTTTT.

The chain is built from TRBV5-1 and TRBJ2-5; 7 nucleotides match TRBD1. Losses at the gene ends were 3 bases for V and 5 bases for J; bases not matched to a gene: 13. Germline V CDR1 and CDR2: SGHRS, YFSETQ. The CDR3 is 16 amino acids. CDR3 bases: TGCGCCAGCAGCTCCGGCAATACAGGGGTGGAGGAGACCCAGTACTTC. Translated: CASSSGNTGVEETQYF.

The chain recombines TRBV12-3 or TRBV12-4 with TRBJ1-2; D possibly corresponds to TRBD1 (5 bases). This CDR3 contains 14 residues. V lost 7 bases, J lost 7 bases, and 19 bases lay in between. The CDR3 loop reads CASTSQAGSGGYTF. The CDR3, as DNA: TGTGCCAGCACTTCACAGGCTGGTAGTGGTGGCTACACCTTC.

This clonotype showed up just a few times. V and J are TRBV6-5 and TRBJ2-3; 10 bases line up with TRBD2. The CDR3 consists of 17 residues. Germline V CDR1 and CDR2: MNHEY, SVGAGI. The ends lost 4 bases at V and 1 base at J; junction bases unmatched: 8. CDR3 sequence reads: CASSFRITSGGTDTQYF. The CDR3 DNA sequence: TGTGCCAGCAGTTTCCGGATAACTAGCGGGGGCACAGATACGCAGTATTTT.

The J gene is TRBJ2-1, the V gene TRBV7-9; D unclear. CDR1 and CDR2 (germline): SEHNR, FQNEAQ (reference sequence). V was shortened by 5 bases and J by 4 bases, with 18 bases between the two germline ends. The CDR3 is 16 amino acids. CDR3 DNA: TGTGCCAGCAGCGCGTCTTCTGGTGTGCCTTACAATGAGCAGTTCTTC. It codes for CASSASSGVPYNEQFF.

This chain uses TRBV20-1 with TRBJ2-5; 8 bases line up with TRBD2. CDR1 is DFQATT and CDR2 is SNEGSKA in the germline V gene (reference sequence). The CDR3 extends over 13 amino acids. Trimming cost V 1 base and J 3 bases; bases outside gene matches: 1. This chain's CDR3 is CSARGRGEETQYF. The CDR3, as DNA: TGCAGTGCTAGAGGGCGGGGGGAAGAGACCCAGTACTTC.

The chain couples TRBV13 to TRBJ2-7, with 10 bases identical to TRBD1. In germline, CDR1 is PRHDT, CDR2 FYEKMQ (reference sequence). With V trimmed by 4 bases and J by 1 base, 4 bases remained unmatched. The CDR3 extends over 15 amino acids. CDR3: CASSSQDRGSYEQYF. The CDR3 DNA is TGTGCCAGCAGCTCCCAGGACAGGGGGTCCTACGAGCAGTACTTC. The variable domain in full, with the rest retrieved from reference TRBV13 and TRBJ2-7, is AAGVIQSPRHLIKEKRETATLKCYPIPRHDTVYWYQQGPGQDPQFLISFYEKMQSDKGSIPDRFSAQQFSDYHSELNMSSLELGDSALYFCASSSQDRGSYEQYFGPGTRLTVT.

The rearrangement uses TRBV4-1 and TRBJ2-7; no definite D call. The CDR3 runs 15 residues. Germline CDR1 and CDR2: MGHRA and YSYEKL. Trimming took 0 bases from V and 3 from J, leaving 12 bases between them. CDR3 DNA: TGCGCCAGCAGCCAAGAGTCAGTCGCAAGCTACGAGCAGTACTTC. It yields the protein CASSQESVASYEQYF.